Shown below are 30 T cell receptor beta chains from a single sample sequenced in a study of PD-1 blockade in classical Hodgkin lymphoma. The sample's time point: cycle 4 day 1 (C4D1), after 6 weeks of nivolumab. All the patients suffered relapse after autologous stem cell transplantation, and brentuximab vedotin exposure differed. Only in-frame clones appear in the TCRdb table, and some are missing; sequencing was by immunoSEQ multiplex PCR. The repertoire holds 90,000 to 140,000 clones, with roughly nine tenths as singletons. The material sequenced was peripheral blood mononuclear cells (PBMCs), taken before the fourth cycle of nivolumab. The origin of the receptors is a human donor with classical Hodgkin lymphoma.

The gene calls are TRBV5-1 and TRBJ2-7; tentative D call: TRBD1 (5 bases). The CDR3 sequence is 14 residues long. Looked up from germline, CDR1 is SGHRS and CDR2 is YFSETQ. The V and J ends lost 3 bases and 2 bases respectively, with 12 bases between them. This CDR3 reads CASSWTQVTYEQYF. The CDR3, as DNA: TGCGCCAGCAGCTGGACACAGGTTACCTACGAGCAGTACTTC.

This clone was found once. The chain carries TRBV5-6 and TRBJ2-7; D call uncertain. The CDR3 extends over 17 amino acids. Germline CDR1 SGHDT, CDR2 YYEEEE. V shed 0 bases and J shed 2 bases, with 18 bases lying between them. The CDR3 here is CASSLGVRVLSTYEQYF. CDR3 DNA: TGTGCCAGCAGCTTGGGGGTTCGAGTTCTGTCCACCTACGAGCAGTACTTC.

The rearrangement uses TRBV11-2 and TRBJ2-2; D perhaps matches TRBD2 (6 bases). The CDR3 is 16 amino acids. CDR1 SGHAT and CDR2 FQNNGV come from the germline V gene. Trimming removed 7 bases from V and 5 bases from J, with 20 bases in between. The CDR3 reads CASTLNFVGGTGELFF. CDR3 DNA sequence: TGTGCCAGCACTCTGAATTTTGTCGGGGGAACCGGGGAGCTGTTTTTT.

The V and J genes are TRBV27 and TRBJ2-4, with TRBD1 identical over 8 bases. The germline V gene has CDR1 MNHEY and CDR2 SMNVEV (reference sequence). V lost 6 bases and J lost 0; bases outside the gene matches: 4. The CDR3 totals 15 residues. The CDR3: CASRRTGLAKNIQYF. In DNA, the CDR3 is TGTGCCAGCAGAAGGACAGGGCTAGCCAAAAACATTCAGTACTTC.

The chain is built from TRBV29-1 and TRBJ1-5, with a possible D match to TRBD1 (6 bases). The CDR3 loop spans 13 amino acids. Trimming removed 7 bases from V and 6 bases from J, with 16 bases in between. The germline gives CDR1 SQVTM, CDR2 ANQGSEA. Here the CDR3 DNA reads TGCAGCGCTAACCAGGGGCAGGGTCAGCCCCAGCATTTT. This encodes CSANQGQGQPQHF.

The chain links TRBV6-6 to TRBJ2-2; no clear D gene. The CDR3 length is 14 residues. The germline V gene encodes CDR1 MNHNY and CDR2 SVGAGI (reference sequence). V was trimmed by 4 bases and J by 5 bases, leaving 11 bases between them. In DNA form, the CDR3 reads TGTGCCAGCAGTTCTCGCCCGACTACCGGGGAGCTGTTTTTT. It codes for CASSSRPTTGELFF.

V usage is TRBV5-5 and J usage is TRBJ1-4; D gene unclear. Germline V gene data show CDR1 as SGHKS and CDR2 as YYEKEE (reference sequence). The CDR3 runs to 14 residues. V was trimmed by 0 bases and J by 6 bases, leaving 9 bases between them. The CDR3 DNA follows: TGTGCCAGCAGCTTGGTTACACCGGATGAAAAACTGTTTTTT. Protein sequence: CASSLVTPDEKLFF.

The chain links TRBV10-1 to TRBJ1-1; TRBD1 agrees at 9 bases. The length of the CDR3 is 17 residues. Germline V gives CDR1 WNHNN, CDR2 SYGVQD (reference sequence). Trimming took 7 bases from V and 6 from J; bases not matched to a gene: 18. CDR3: CASTWDRASPVIAEAFF. The CDR3 DNA sequence: TGCGCCAGCACGTGGGACAGGGCGTCCCCCGTCATCGCTGAAGCTTTCTTT.

The chain combines TRBV5-3 with TRBJ1-1, with D uncertain. TRBV5-3 is an ORF; its function is uncertain. V lost 0 bases, J lost 2 bases, and 17 bases lay in between. The CDR3 is 17 amino acids. The CDR3 reads CARSLDGGPGLNTEAFF. The CDR3 bases are TGTGCCAGAAGCTTGGATGGCGGGCCAGGTCTCAACACTGAAGCTTTCTTT.

The chain joins TRBV10-3 to TRBJ2-3; TRBD1 aligns across 7 bases. The CDR3 is 14 residues long. The V gene's germline CDR1 is ENHRY and CDR2 SYGVKD. V dropped 6 bases and J dropped 2; count of bases not matched to a gene: 5. CDR3 nucleotide sequence: TGTGCCATCAGAACGGGACAGAACACAGATACGCAGTATTTT. It translates to CAIRTGQNTDTQYF.

The chain employs TRBV14 and TRBJ1-1; TRBD1 might be the D (5 bases). The length of the CDR3 is 16 residues. With 4 bases removed from V and 4 bases from J, the gap between germline ends came to 19 bases. Germline V gives CDR1 SGHDN, CDR2 FVKESK. This CDR3 is CASSLSGRGAVTEAFF. CDR3 bases: TGTGCCAGCAGCCTCTCGGGAAGGGGCGCGGTCACTGAAGCTTTCTTT.

V and J are TRBV7-9 and TRBJ2-3, with no clear D. The CDR3 spans 14 residues. The germline gives CDR1 SEHNR, CDR2 FQNEAQ (reference sequence). The ends were cut back, 4 bases at V and 2 bases at J, with 10 bases in the middle. CDR3 nucleotides: TGTGCCAGCAGCTCTTCTGGGATCACAGATACGCAGTATTTT. Protein sequence: CASSSSGITDTQYF.

The chain recombines TRBV15 with TRBJ2-5; D may be TRBD1 or TRBD2 (5 bases each). Germline V gene lookup returns CDR1 LNHNV and CDR2 YYDKDF (reference sequence). V dropped 1 base and J dropped 0 bases, with 12 bases sitting between them. This CDR3 region has 16 residues. CDR3 coding DNA: TGTGCCACCAGCAGAGCCCGGGACGGGAACCAAGAGACCCAGTACTTC. As protein: CATSRARDGNQETQYF.

This chain connects TRBV2 to TRBJ2-1; 11 bases match TRBD2. CDR1 and CDR2 from the germline V gene are SNHLY and FYNNEI. V lost 6 bases to trimming and J lost 5 bases; unmatched junction nucleotides: 15. The CDR3 consists of 18 residues. For the CDR3, the DNA is TGTGCCAGCAGGGCGACTAGCGGGGTTCTCCACAAGAACAATGAGCAGTTCTTC. It encodes CASRATSGVLHKNNEQFF. Looking up the rest from reference TRBV2 and TRBJ2-1 gives the full variable domain: EPEVTQTPSHQVTQMGQEVILRCVPISNHLYFYWYRQILGQKVEFLVSFYNNEISEKSEIFDDQFSVERPDGSNFTLKIRSTKLEDSAMYFCASRATSGVLHKNNEQFFGPGTRLTVL.

The rearrangement joins TRBV4-1 to TRBJ1-5, with D uncertain. The V end lost 0 bases, the J end lost 2 bases, and 14 bases lay between the germline ends. Germline V gives CDR1 MGHRA, CDR2 YSYEKL. The CDR3 consists of 17 residues. Here the CDR3 DNA reads TGCGCCAGCAGCCAAGATTTTGGATCGATCGGCAATCAGCCCCAGCATTTT. Translated, it gives CASSQDFGSIGNQPQHF.

CDR3 protein: CATSRERGGFNEQFF. The CDR3, as DNA: TGTGCCACCAGCAGAGAGAGAGGGGGCTTCAATGAGCAGTTCTTC. This sequence joins TRBV15 and TRBJ2-1, with TRBD1 identical over 7 bases. The length of the CDR3 is 15 residues. Trimming removed 0 bases from V and 6 bases from J; junction bases left unmatched: 5. Per the germline V gene, CDR1 is LNHNV and CDR2 is YYDKDF (reference sequence).

This chain links TRBV11-2 with TRBJ1-1; unclear D gene. The V gene's germline CDR1 is SGHAT and CDR2 FQNNGV. The CDR3 runs 12 residues. Trimming left V 5 bases short and J 8 bases short, with 12 bases between. CDR3 residues: CASSLRSREAFF. CDR3 in DNA: TGTGCCAGCAGCCTGAGATCGCGGGAAGCTTTCTTT. The full variable domain, in which reference TRBV11-2 and TRBJ1-1 provide the parts outside the CDR3, is EAGVAQSPRYKIIEKRQSVAFWCNPISGHATLYWYQQILGQGPKLLIQFQNNGVVDDSQLPKDRFSAERLKGVDSTLKIQPAKLEDSAVYLCASSLRSREAFFGQGTRLTVV.

J is TRBJ2-1 and V is TRBV7-2; possibly TRBD1 for D (5 bases). The CDR3 spans 15 residues. Trimming pared 3 bases from V and 5 bases from J, leaving 14 bases between. Germline CDR1 reads SGHTA; CDR2 reads FQGNSA. For the CDR3, the DNA is TGTGCCAGCAGCTTCGACAGCAGAGCAAACAATGAGCAGTTCTTC. It translates to CASSFDSRANNEQFF.

The V and J genes are TRBV5-4 and TRBJ2-1; 7 positions agree with TRBD2. Germline assignment: CDR1 SGHNT and CDR2 YYREEE (reference sequence). This CDR3 region has 13 residues. J lost 6 bases, V lost 3 bases, and 3 bases had no gene match. Here the CDR3 DNA reads TGTGCCAGCAGCTCCGGGACTACCAATGAGCAGTTCTTC. This gives the protein CASSSGTTNEQFF.

The chain employs TRBV6-5 and TRBJ1-1; D remains ambiguous. Germline-derived CDR1 and CDR2 are MNHEY and SVGAGI. The V and J ends lost 0 bases and 0 bases respectively, with 11 bases between them. CDR3 size: 16 residues. The CDR3 loop reads CASSYSIGDMNTEAFF. The CDR3 coding sequence is TGTGCCAGCAGTTACTCGATCGGCGATATGAACACTGAAGCTTTCTTT.

The CDR3 spells CASSLDPENSYNEQFF. CDR3 coding DNA: TGCGCCAGCAGCTTGGACCCGGAGAACTCCTACAATGAGCAGTTCTTC. The chain is built from TRBV5-1 and TRBJ2-1; D not certain. CDR1 is SGHRS and CDR2 is YFSETQ in the germline V gene. With 0 bases removed from V and 0 bases from J, the gap between germline ends came to 10 bases. The CDR3 loop spans 16 amino acids.

This rearrangement joins TRBV4-3 to TRBJ1-2, with D perhaps TRBD1 (5 bases). The CDR3 covers 13 residues. V was clipped by 2 bases and J by 4 bases, with 8 bases between them. Germline V lookup: CDR1 LGHNA, CDR2 YSLEER. For the CDR3, the DNA is TGCGCCAGCAGCCAAATGGGACTCTATGGCTACACCTTC. The encoded protein is CASSQMGLYGYTF.

V is TRBV5-1 and J is TRBJ2-7, with D perhaps matching TRBD1 (7 bases). V lost 4 bases and J lost 3, with 14 bases in between. The germline V gene has CDR1 SGHRS and CDR2 YFSETQ. CDR3 length: 14 residues. The CDR3 protein is CASSGGTDSYEQYF. CDR3 DNA sequence: TGCGCCAGCAGCGGCGGGACAGACAGCTACGAGCAGTACTTC.

The V gene is TRBV28, the J gene TRBJ1-5; D not resolved. The V gene's germline CDR1 is MDHEN and CDR2 SYDVKM. The CDR3 runs to 10 residues. Here the CDR3 reads CLIGNQPQHF. CDR3 coding DNA: TGTTTGATTGGCAATCAGCCCCAGCATTTT.

V and J are TRBV5-4 and TRBJ2-3; D might be TRBD2 (5 bases). The length of the CDR3 is 15 residues. CDR1 is SGHNT and CDR2 is YYREEE in the germline V gene (reference sequence). V shed 0 bases and J shed 6 bases, with 14 bases lying between them. CDR3 sequence (DNA): TGTGCCAGCAGCTTGGAACTAGTGGGCTCCGATACGCAGTATTTT. Translated, it gives CASSLELVGSDTQYF. Full variable domain (remainder filled in from reference TRBV5-4 and TRBJ2-3): ETGVTQSPTHLIKTRGQQVTLRCSSQSGHNTVSWYQQALGQGPQFIFQYYREEENGRGNFPPRFSGLQFPNYSSELNVNALELDDSALYLCASSLELVGSDTQYFGPGTRLTVL.

The chain carries TRBV5-4 and TRBJ2-2; TRBD2 agrees at 7 bases. This CDR3 is built from 13 residues. Germline V gives CDR1 SGHNT, CDR2 YYREEE (reference sequence). Trimming removed 1 base from V and 17 bases from J; junction bases left unmatched: 11. This CDR3 is CASSLRTRPTPFF. The CDR3 DNA is TGTGCCAGCAGCTTGAGGACTAGGCCGACGCCATTTTTT. Full variable domain (outside the CDR3, taken from reference TRBV5-4 and TRBJ2-2): ETGVTQSPTHLIKTRGQQVTLRCSSQSGHNTVSWYQQALGQGPQFIFQYYREEENGRGNFPPRFSGLQFPNYSSELNVNALELDDSALYLCASSLRTRPTPFFGEGSRLTVL.

The chain links TRBV18 to TRBJ2-2; 7 bases agree with TRBD2. This CDR3 is 16 amino acids long. The V gene end was trimmed by 8 bases and the J gene end by 0 bases; junction bases not matched to a gene: 9. Looked up from germline, CDR1 is KGHSH and CDR2 is LQKENI. CDR3 nucleotides: TGTGCCAGCCCGGGACCTGGGACTACGAACACCGGGGAGCTGTTTTTT. As protein: CASPGPGTTNTGELFF. The variable domain in full, with the rest retrieved from reference TRBV18 and TRBJ2-2, is NAGVMQNPRHLVRRRGQEARLRCSPMKGHSHVYWYRQLPEEGLKFMVYLQKENIIDESGMPKERFSAEFPKEGPSILRIQQVVRGDSAAYFCASPGPGTTNTGELFFGEGSRLTVL.

The CDR3 is CASSSSGNEQFF. For the CDR3, the DNA is TGTGCCAGCAGCTCTTCTGGCAATGAGCAGTTCTTC. The chain links TRBV7-9 to TRBJ2-1; D is unresolved. From germline, CDR1 is SEHNR and CDR2 FQNEAQ (reference sequence). The CDR3 spans 12 residues. V lost 4 bases and J 6 bases, leaving 7 bases between the germline ends.

The chain has TRBV27 and TRBJ2-7; TRBD2 matches at 8 bases. CDR1 is MNHEY and CDR2 is SMNVEV in the germline V gene (reference sequence). With 5 bases clipped from V and 2 bases from J, the junction kept 11 bases outside the gene matches. The CDR3 is 16 residues long. The CDR3 nucleotides are TGTGCCAGCAGTCCCTTGGCCGGACTAGCCGCCTACGAGCAGTACTTC. Residues: CASSPLAGLAAYEQYF.

The chain employs TRBV18 and TRBJ2-6, with TRBD1 matching 8 bases. This CDR3 spans 19 amino acids. Looked up from germline, CDR1 is KGHSH and CDR2 is LQKENI. V shed 1 base, J shed 2 bases, and the junction held 10 bases outside the gene matches. CDR3 residues: CASSPLDRGKLAGANVLTF. The CDR3 DNA reads as TGTGCCAGCTCACCACTTGACAGGGGAAAGTTGGCTGGGGCCAACGTCCTGACTTTC.